This TCR beta chain originates from a study of lymphopenia after photon versus proton radiotherapy. Notes on the study in general: After lymphocyte nadir, photon-treated repertoires showed oligoclonal expansion, especially CD8+ Temra.

This clone has a handful of counts. Antigen specificity is unknown. Sequencing used immunoSEQ multiplex PCR; TCRdb keeps in-frame clones, though not all of them. The table records about 64,000 clones, around 90% of them present only once. Germline V gives CDR1 KGHSH, CDR2 LQKENI. The length of the CDR3 is 13 residues. The ends were cut back, 2 bases at V and 7 bases at J, with 11 bases in the middle. Source: peripheral blood, taken from a patient treated with proton-based radiotherapy. This receptor was identified in an elderly man with esophageal cancer. The chain links TRBV18 to TRBJ1-1; no clear D gene. For the CDR3, the DNA is TGTGCCAGCTCACCAGAAGTTAGGGTTGAAGCTTTCTTT. Residues: CASSPEVRVEAFF.